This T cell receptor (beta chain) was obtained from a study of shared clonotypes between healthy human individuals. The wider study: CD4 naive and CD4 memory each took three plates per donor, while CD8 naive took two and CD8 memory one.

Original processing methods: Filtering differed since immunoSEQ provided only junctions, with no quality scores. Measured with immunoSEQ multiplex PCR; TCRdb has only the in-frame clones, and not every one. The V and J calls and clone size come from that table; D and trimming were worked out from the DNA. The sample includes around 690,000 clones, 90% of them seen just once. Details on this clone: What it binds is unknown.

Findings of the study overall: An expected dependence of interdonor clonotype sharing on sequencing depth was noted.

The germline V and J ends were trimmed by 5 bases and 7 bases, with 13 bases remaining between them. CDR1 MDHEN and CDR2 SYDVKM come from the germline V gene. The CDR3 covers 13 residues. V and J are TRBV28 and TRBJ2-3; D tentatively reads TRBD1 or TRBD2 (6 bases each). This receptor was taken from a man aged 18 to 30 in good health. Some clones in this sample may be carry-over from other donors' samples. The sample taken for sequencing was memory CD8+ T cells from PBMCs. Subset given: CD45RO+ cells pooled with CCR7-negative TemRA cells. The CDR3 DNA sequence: TGTGCCAGCAGTCGCGTAGGGGGGAATACGCAGTATTTT. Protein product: CASSRVGGNTQYF.